The sequence of this T cell receptor beta chain was determined in a study of blood T cell repertoires in COVID-19. This clone was counted between two and nine times. Trimming left V 3 bases short and J 8 bases short, with 20 bases between. The CDR3 covers 16 residues. Per germline, CDR1 SGHVS and CDR2 FQNEAQ. Some clones are missing from TCRdb's copy, which holds only in-frame ones; the method was immunoSEQ multiplex PCR. The sample lists nearly 40,000 clones; roughly 80% were seen once. The sequence derives from a man aged 50-59 years with active or convalescent COVID-19. The chain joins TRBV7-8 to TRBJ2-1; possible D gene TRBD2, 6 bases. Sample: peripheral blood. CDR3 in amino acids: CASSFSPGSQRHEQFF. For the CDR3, the DNA is TGTGCCAGCAGCTTCTCCCCCGGGAGCCAGCGTCATGAGCAGTTCTTC.